A selection of T cell receptor beta chains follows, all from one sample in a study of T cells in localized non-small cell lung cancer. The repertoire was sequenced with immunoSEQ multiplex PCR; TCRdb's copy has only in-frame clones and lacks some. Of about 72,000 clones in the sample, just under 85% are singletons; the top ten hold roughly 14%. The input for sequencing was peripheral blood, taken before any cancer treatment. The receptors derive from a female donor older than 55 with stage I lung adenocarcinoma. Both conserved end residues are part of each CDR3. The D gene is left open where the match is weak. Not every row has a clone size; where given, it reads once, few, many or a size class.

len,j_gene,abundance,v_gene,d_gene,CDR3nt,CDR3aa
17,TRBJ1-2,NA,TRBV28,TRBD1,TGTGCCAGCAGTCAGCCCGGGACAGGGGGCCGAAACTATGGCTACACCTTC,CASSQPGTGGRNYGYTF
15,TRBJ1-1,NA,TRBV5-4,NA,TGTGCCAGCAGCTTTGACCTAATAAGGGACACTGAAGCTTTCTTT,CASSFDLIRDTEAFF
15,TRBJ1-1,NA,TRBV5-6,TRBD1,TGTGCCAGCAGCTTGCCAGGGGGATCGAACACTGAAGCTTTCTTT,CASSLPGGSNTEAFF
15,TRBJ2-1,few,TRBV6-4,TRBD2,TGTGCCAGCCGTAGGCTAGCGGGCCGAGGGAATGAGCAGTTCTTC,CASRRLAGRGNEQFF
17,TRBJ2-7,NA,TRBV11-3,TRBD2,TGTGCCAGCAGCTTAGATACGCCTAGCGGGGGCTCCTACGAGCAGTACTTC,CASSLDTPSGGSYEQYF
16,TRBJ2-1,once,TRBV4-2,NA,TGTGCCAGCAGCCAAGATGTAGGGGGGAGTGGGCTTGAGCAGTTCTTC,CASSQDVGGSGLEQFF
17,TRBJ1-1,NA,TRBV5-6,NA,TGTGCCAGCAGCTTCGCCCGGGCCCCGAACAGGGACACTGAAGCTTTCTTT,CASSFARAPNRDTEAFF
18,TRBJ2-6,once,TRBV5-1,TRBD1,TGCGCCAGCAGCAATAGACAGGGGGGCTTAGCTGGGGCCAACGTCCTGACTTTC,CASSNRQGGLAGANVLTF
18,TRBJ2-6,NA,TRBV30,TRBD2,TGTGCCTGGAGTGTACGGGGGGAGGAGGTCTCTGGGGCCAACGTCCTGACTTTC,CAWSVRGEEVSGANVLTF
16,TRBJ1-2,NA,TRBV5-4,NA,TGTGCCAGCAGCCAACATTACAGGGACTCCCCGGGTGGCTACACCTTC,CASSQHYRDSPGGYTF
14,TRBJ1-3,NA,TRBV5-1,NA,TGCGCCAGCAGCTTGGCCGGGGACGGAAACACCATATATTTT,CASSLAGDGNTIYF
15,TRBJ2-3,few,TRBV19,NA,TGTGCCAGTAGTATAGGGACCCAGGGCACAGATACGCAGTATTTT,CASSIGTQGTDTQYF
12,TRBJ2-2,NA,TRBV5-1,NA,TGCGCCAGCAGCCCGGAGATCGGGGAGCTGTTTTTT,CASSPEIGELFF
16,TRBJ1-1,NA,TRBV19,NA,TGTGCCAGTAGTACTAACCCACAGATTCGGTCGACTGAAGCTTTCTTT,CASSTNPQIRSTEAFF
14,TRBJ2-3,NA,TRBV6-6,NA,TGTGCCAGCAGTCGCACGGGAGGCACAGATACGCAGTATTTT,CASSRTGGTDTQYF
13,TRBJ2-3,NA,TRBV5-1,TRBD1,TGCGCCACCGGGACAGGGGGCACAGATACGCAGTATTTT,CATGTGGTDTQYF
11,TRBJ1-1,NA,TRBV30,NA,TGTGCCTGGAGTGGCGGCTTAGGGGCTTTCTTT,CAWSGGLGAFF
14,TRBJ2-1,NA,TRBV10-1,NA,TGCGCCAGCAGCCGGGGCGGCTCCTACAATGAGCAGTTCTTC,CASSRGGSYNEQFF
16,TRBJ2-1,NA,TRBV5-1,NA,TGCGCCAGCAGCTTAAGAGGGAGTGGGTCCTACAATGAGCAGTTCTTC,CASSLRGSGSYNEQFF
12,TRBJ2-1,few,TRBV27,NA,TGTGCCAGCAGTTTATGGGGCCATGAGCAGTTCTTC,CASSLWGHEQFF
12,TRBJ2-7,NA,TRBV6-5,NA,TGTGCCAGCAGTTACCCTGGGTCCGAGCAGTACTTC,CASSYPGSEQYF
16,TRBJ2-5,NA,TRBV7-6,NA,TGTGCCAGCAGCTTAGGTGTAGGCACAGGAGGGGAGACCCAGTACTTC,CASSLGVGTGGETQYF
15,TRBJ2-7,NA,TRBV5-1,TRBD2,TGCGCCAGCAGATCCGGGACTAGCGGATTCTACGAGCAGTACTTC,CASRSGTSGFYEQYF
19,TRBJ2-7,once,TRBV7-9,TRBD1,TGTGCCAGCAGCCTAACCCTGACGGACAGGGGTATATATGCCTACGAGCAGTACTTC,CASSLTLTDRGIYAYEQYF
14,TRBJ1-2,NA,TRBV7-9,NA,TGTGCCAGCAGCTTAGGAGGGGCTAGGGGTGGCTACACCTTC,CASSLGGARGGYTF
13,TRBJ1-5,NA,TRBV4-1,NA,TGCGCCAGCAGCTCGACAGAGAGTCAGCCCCAGCATTTT,CASSSTESQPQHF
13,TRBJ1-1,NA,TRBV19,NA,TGTGCCAGTAGTATAGATCGCAATGGACGGGCTTTCTTT,CASSIDRNGRAFF
16,TRBJ1-5,once,TRBV19,NA,TGTGCCAGTAGTATAGCTCCTCGTTCGGGCAATCAGCCCCAGCATTTT,CASSIAPRSGNQPQHF
12,TRBJ2-3,NA,TRBV27,NA,TGTGCCAGCAGTTTACCAGGAGATACGCAGTATTTT,CASSLPGDTQYF
12,TRBJ1-2,NA,TRBV18,NA,TGTGCCAGCTCACCAACAGAATATGGCTACACCTTC,CASSPTEYGYTF
14,TRBJ1-1,few,TRBV7-9,NA,TGTGCCAGCTCCCCCAGCGTTCTGAACACTGAAGCTTTCTTT,CASSPSVLNTEAFF
12,TRBJ1-2,NA,TRBV30,NA,TGTGCCTGGAGTGCGCGACTGGGGGGCTACACCTTC,CAWSARLGGYTF
11,TRBJ2-7,once,TRBV20-1,NA,TGCAGTGCTAGAGTCCAGTCCGAGCAGTACTTC,CSARVQSEQYF
17,TRBJ1-6,once,TRBV19,NA,TGTGCCAGTAGTCGATCCCTCGGGGTGACAGATAATTCACCCCTCCACTTT,CASSRSLGVTDNSPLHF
16,TRBJ2-5,NA,TRBV7-9,TRBD1,TGTGCCAGCAGCTTCCCCTTCCGACAGGGGAGAGAGACCCAGTACTTC,CASSFPFRQGRETQYF
14,TRBJ1-6,once,TRBV2,NA,TGTGCCAGCACCCCTGGCCAGGGCCATTCACCCCTCCACTTT,CASTPGQGHSPLHF
14,TRBJ1-1,NA,TRBV19,TRBD1,TGTGCCAGTAGTGCAGCAGGGGGGAACACTGAAGCTTTCTTT,CASSAAGGNTEAFF
14,TRBJ2-7,NA,TRBV7-8,TRBD2,TGTGCCAGCAGTCCTCCACGCAGCGGGGAGGAGCAGTACTTC,CASSPPRSGEEQYF
15,TRBJ2-1,NA,TRBV6-6,NA,TGTGCCAGCAGTCCACGGGTGGGATCCTACAATGAGCAGTTCTTC,CASSPRVGSYNEQFF
15,TRBJ2-7,NA,TRBV7-2,NA,TGTGCCAGCAGCCCGAGGGGCGGGGGCCTCCGCGAGCAGTACTTC,CASSPRGGGLREQYF
14,TRBJ2-1,NA,TRBV11-2,TRBD2,TGTGCCAGCAGGGTGTGGGCTAGCGGGGGGGCGGAGTTCTTC,CASRVWASGGAEFF
14,TRBJ2-1,once,TRBV7-3,TRBD2,TGTGCCAGCAGCTTCCGGGGGGATTACAATGAGCAGTTCTTC,CASSFRGDYNEQFF
15,TRBJ1-1,once,TRBV5-6,TRBD1,TGTGCCAGCAGCCCACTAGGACAGGGGGCAACTGAAGCTTTCTTT,CASSPLGQGATEAFF
13,TRBJ1-1,NA,TRBV19,NA,TGTGCCAGTAGGGGGAGGGGCGGGACTGAAGCTTTCTTT,CASRGRGGTEAFF
14,TRBJ2-5,NA,TRBV5-1,TRBD2,TGCGCCAGCAGGCAGCGGGAGGTTGGGGAGACCCAGTACTTC,CASRQREVGETQYF
13,TRBJ1-1,NA,TRBV2,NA,TGTGCCAGCACCAAGGGAATGAACACTGAAGCTTTCTTT,CASTKGMNTEAFF
15,TRBJ1-1,NA,TRBV5-8,TRBD1,TGTGCCAGCGGCTCGGGACAGGGTATCAACACTGAAGCTTTCTTT,CASGSGQGINTEAFF
17,TRBJ2-7,NA,TRBV12-5,TRBD2,TGTGCTAGTGGTTTGGGAAGGGCCGGACTAGACGAGTACGAGCAGTACTTC,CASGLGRAGLDEYEQYF
13,TRBJ1-3,NA,TRBV6-5,NA,TGTGCCAGCAGTTTAGCGAGAGATAGTGCCATATATTTT,CASSLARDSAIYF
14,TRBJ2-5,NA,TRBV4-1,NA,TGCGCCAGCAGCCAAGTTCTGGCCCAAGAGACCCAGTACTTC,CASSQVLAQETQYF
14,TRBJ2-3,NA,TRBV23-1,NA,TGCGCCAGCACCCGGGGCCGGTCCACAGATACGCAGTATTTT,CASTRGRSTDTQYF
15,TRBJ2-1,NA,TRBV4-2,NA,TGTGCCAGCAGCCAAGATGAGGCCTCCTATGATGAGCAGTTCTTC,CASSQDEASYDEQFF